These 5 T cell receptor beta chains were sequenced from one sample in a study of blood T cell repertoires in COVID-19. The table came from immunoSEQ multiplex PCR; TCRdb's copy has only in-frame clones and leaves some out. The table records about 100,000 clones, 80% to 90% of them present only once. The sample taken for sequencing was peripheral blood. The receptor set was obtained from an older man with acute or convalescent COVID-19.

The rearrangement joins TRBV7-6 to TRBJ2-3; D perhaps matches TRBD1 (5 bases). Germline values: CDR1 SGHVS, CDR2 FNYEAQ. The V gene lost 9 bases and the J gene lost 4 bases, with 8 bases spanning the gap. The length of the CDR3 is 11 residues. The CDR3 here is CASKGADTQYF. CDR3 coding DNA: TGTGCCAGTAAAGGGGCAGATACGCAGTATTTT. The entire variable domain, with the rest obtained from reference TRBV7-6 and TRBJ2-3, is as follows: GAGVSQSPRYKVTKRGQDVALRCDPISGHVSLYWYRQALGQGPEFLTYFNYEAQQDKSGLPNDRFSAERPEGSISTLTIQRTEQRDSAMYRCASKGADTQYFGPGTRLTVL.

The CDR3 region is CASSSSRTGGYEQYF. CDR3 nucleotides: TGTGCCAGCAGCTCCTCCCGGACAGGGGGCTACGAGCAGTACTTC. The J gene is TRBJ2-7, the V gene TRBV7-3; 10 bases match TRBD1. The CDR3 is 15 residues long. With V trimmed by 4 bases and J by 3 bases, 6 bases remained unmatched. CDR1 SGHTA and CDR2 FQGTGA come from the germline V gene.

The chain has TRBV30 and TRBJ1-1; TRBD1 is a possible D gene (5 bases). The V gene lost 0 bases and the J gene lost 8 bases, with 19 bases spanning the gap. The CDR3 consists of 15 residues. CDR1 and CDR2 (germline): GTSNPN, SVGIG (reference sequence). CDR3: CAWSVRMGLGGEAFF. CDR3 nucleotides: TGTGCCTGGAGTGTACGAATGGGACTGGGGGGAGAAGCTTTCTTT.

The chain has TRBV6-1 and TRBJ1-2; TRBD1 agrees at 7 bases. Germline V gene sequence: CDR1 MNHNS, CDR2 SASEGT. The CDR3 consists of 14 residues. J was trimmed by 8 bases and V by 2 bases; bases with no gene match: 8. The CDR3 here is CASSESGRGYGYTF. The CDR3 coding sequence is TGTGCCAGCAGTGAAAGCGGCAGGGGGTACGGCTACACCTTC.

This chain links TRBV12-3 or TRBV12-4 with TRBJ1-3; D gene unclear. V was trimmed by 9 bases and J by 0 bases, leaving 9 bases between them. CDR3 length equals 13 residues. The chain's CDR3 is CASKLSSGNTIYF. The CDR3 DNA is TGTGCCAGTAAACTAAGCTCTGGAAACACCATATATTTT.